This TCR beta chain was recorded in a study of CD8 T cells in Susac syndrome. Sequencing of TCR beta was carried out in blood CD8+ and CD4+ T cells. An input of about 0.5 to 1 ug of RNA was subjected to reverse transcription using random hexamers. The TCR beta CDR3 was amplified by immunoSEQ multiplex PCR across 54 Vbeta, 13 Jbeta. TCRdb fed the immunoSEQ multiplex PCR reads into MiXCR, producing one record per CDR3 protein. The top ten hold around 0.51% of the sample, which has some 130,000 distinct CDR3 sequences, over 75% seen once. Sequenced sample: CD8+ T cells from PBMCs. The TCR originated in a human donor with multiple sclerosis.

The CDR3 spells CASSSSAGGYNEQFF. CDR3 DNA sequence: TGTGCCAGCAGTTCTTCAGCGGGAGGGTACAATGAGCAGTTCTTC. The genes are TRBV6-2 or TRBV6-3 and TRBJ2-1, with 10 bases fitting TRBD2. CDR3 length: 15 residues. Per germline, CDR1 MNHEY and CDR2 SVGEGT. Trimming at V came to 4 bases and at J to 4 bases, leaving 4 bases not matched to a gene.